The entry that follows covers one T cell receptor beta chain sequence. With 60 Vbeta and 13 Jbeta primers, the PCR was carried out. Profiling relied on immunoSEQ multiplex PCR, and the TCRdb table lists in-frame clones only, not all of them. The sample lists some 180,000 clones; roughly 70% were seen once. The data originate from a study of cytomegalovirus exposure and HLA in healthy donors. Germline V gene lookup returns CDR1 SNHLY and CDR2 FYNNEI. This CDR3 is 14 amino acids long. Deletions cut 7 bases from V and 1 base from J, with 14 bases between. Sequencing input: PBMCs. The rearrangement uses TRBV2 and TRBJ2-7, with a possible D match to TRBD2 (6 bases). The sequence was obtained from a woman younger than 35 in good health and CMV-seropositive. CDR3 amino acids: CASTVGRGSYEQYF. As DNA, the CDR3 is TGTGCCAGCACCGTCGGGAGAGGATCCTACGAGCAGTACTTC. Drawing the rest from reference TRBV2 and TRBJ2-7, the complete variable domain is EPEVTQTPSHQVTQMGQEVILRCVPISNHLYFYWYRQILGQKVEFLVSFYNNEISEKSEIFDDQFSVERPDGSNFTLKIRSTKLEDSAMYFCASTVGRGSYEQYFGPGTRLTVT.